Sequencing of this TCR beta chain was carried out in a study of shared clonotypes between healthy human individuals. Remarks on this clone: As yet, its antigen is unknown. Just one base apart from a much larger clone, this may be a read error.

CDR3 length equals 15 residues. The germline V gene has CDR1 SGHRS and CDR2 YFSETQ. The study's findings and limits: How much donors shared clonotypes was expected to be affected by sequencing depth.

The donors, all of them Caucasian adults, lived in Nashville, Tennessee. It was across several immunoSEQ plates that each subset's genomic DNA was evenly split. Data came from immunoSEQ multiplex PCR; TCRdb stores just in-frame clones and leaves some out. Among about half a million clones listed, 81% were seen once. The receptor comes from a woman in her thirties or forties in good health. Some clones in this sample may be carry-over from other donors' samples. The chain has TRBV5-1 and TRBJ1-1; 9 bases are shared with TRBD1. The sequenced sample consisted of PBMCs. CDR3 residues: CASSFSGTGNTEASF. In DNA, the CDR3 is TGCGCCAGCAGCTTCTCCGGGACAGGGAACACTGAAGCTTCCTTT.